The entry below gives a single T cell receptor (beta chain) sequence along with its context. These data belong to a study of blood T cell repertoires in COVID-19. As for the study in general: The samples span acute and convalescent COVID-19 from the United States, Italy and Spain. T cells, B-cell-depleted T cells, or PBMCs supplied cDNA or gDNA.

Per the germline V gene, CDR1 is SGHAT and CDR2 is FQNNGV. V shed 0 bases and J shed 3 bases, with 12 bases lying between them. The CDR3 has 15 residues. Generated by immunoSEQ multiplex PCR, the TCRdb table keeps only in-frame clones and is missing some. The data hold 200,000 to 250,000 clones, with around four fifths observed a single time. Sequenced input: peripheral blood. The source is a woman in her sixties with active or convalescent COVID-19. This sequence joins TRBV11-2 and TRBJ2-7; possible D gene TRBD1, 5 bases. The CDR3 spells CASSLEVGDFYEQYF. The CDR3, as DNA: TGTGCCAGCAGCTTAGAAGTAGGGGATTTCTACGAGCAGTACTTC.